A single sample is the source of the 10 T cell receptor beta chains below, sequenced in a study of cytomegalovirus exposure and HLA in healthy donors. The PCR was carried out with 60 Vbeta primers and 13 Jbeta primers. The table came from immunoSEQ multiplex PCR; TCRdb's copy has only in-frame clones and leaves some out. Recorded for this sample: around 100,000 clones. The source material was PBMCs. Every receptor here comes from a man aged 50-59 years in good health and CMV-seronegative.

The chain has TRBV5-1 and TRBJ2-5; maybe TRBD2 (5 bases). CDR1 and CDR2 from the germline V gene are SGHRS and YFSETQ. This CDR3 contains 14 residues. Trimming pared 0 bases from V and 9 bases from J, leaving 15 bases between. CDR3 sequence: CASSLVGRSEAQYF. In nucleotides, the CDR3 is TGCGCCAGCAGCTTGGTTGGCCGCTCGGAGGCCCAGTACTTC.

This chain joins TRBV5-1 and TRBJ1-1, with TRBD1 matching over 9 bases. CDR1 is SGHRS and CDR2 is YFSETQ in the germline V gene. V was pared by 3 bases and J by 1 base, with 1 base of the junction left unmatched. This CDR3 contains 14 residues. This CDR3 reads CASSWDRENTEAFF. The DNA for the CDR3 is TGCGCCAGCAGCTGGGACAGGGAGAACACTGAAGCTTTCTTT.

The chain joins TRBV18 to TRBJ2-5; 10 bases fit TRBD1. CDR3 length equals 19 residues. The germline gives CDR1 KGHSH, CDR2 LQKENI. The V gene end was trimmed by 2 bases and the J gene end by 5 bases; junction bases not matched to a gene: 17. The CDR3 sequence is CASSPYTSSGQGDWETQYF. CDR3 coding DNA: TGTGCCAGCTCACCATATACATCCTCCGGACAGGGGGATTGGGAGACCCAGTACTTC.

The chain couples TRBV7-6 to TRBJ1-2, with D perhaps TRBD1 (6 bases). Trimming cost V 2 bases and J 7 bases, with 11 bases left between them. Germline lookup yields CDR1 SGHVS and CDR2 FNYEAQ. The CDR3 is made up of 13 amino acids. The CDR3 DNA sequence: TGTGCCAGCAGCTTATTTGAGGACAGTGGCTACACCTTC. Translating gives CASSLFEDSGYTF.

The chain combines TRBV5-4 with TRBJ1-3, with D possibly matching TRBD1 (6 bases). Between the trimmed V and J ends, which lost 2 bases and 0 bases, there was a span of 12 bases. This CDR3 has 16 amino acids. Germline values: CDR1 SGHNT, CDR2 YYREEE (reference sequence). The CDR3: CASSFGQTYSGNTIYF. CDR3 bases: TGTGCCAGCAGCTTTGGACAGACCTACTCTGGAAACACCATATATTTT.

The chain joins TRBV5-1 to TRBJ2-3, with a possible D match to TRBD1 (6 bases). CDR3 length equals 15 residues. CDR1 is SGHRS and CDR2 is YFSETQ in the germline V gene. The ends were cut back, 4 bases at V and 0 bases at J, with 12 bases in the middle. The CDR3 spells CASSIQTGSTDTQYF. The CDR3 coding sequence is TGCGCCAGCAGCATTCAAACAGGGAGCACAGATACGCAGTATTTT.

The chain has TRBV6-5 and TRBJ1-6; the D gene is possibly TRBD1 (6 bases). V dropped 0 bases and J dropped 7 bases, with 13 bases sitting between them. The CDR3 runs to 16 residues. Germline V gene lookup returns CDR1 MNHEY and CDR2 SVGAGI. CDR3 bases: TGTGCCAGCAGTTACTCGCGAGGGGGATTCAATTCACCCCTCCACTTT. It codes for CASSYSRGGFNSPLHF.

The chain combines TRBV6-5 with TRBJ2-7; a possible D gene is TRBD1 (6 bases). CDR1 and CDR2 (germline): MNHEY, SVGAGI. The ends were cut back, 6 bases at V and 6 bases at J, with 12 bases in the middle. The CDR3 runs 12 residues. This CDR3 is CASRTGLGEQYF. The CDR3, as DNA: TGTGCCAGCAGGACAGGCTTAGGCGAGCAGTACTTC.

The V call is TRBV9, the J call TRBJ1-2, with D unresolved. The CDR3 covers 12 residues. Trimming removed 0 bases at V and 4 bases at J, with 4 bases between. Germline CDR1 SGDLS, CDR2 YYNGEE. The CDR3 here is CASSVGSYGYTF. Here the CDR3 DNA reads TGTGCCAGCAGCGTAGGGAGCTATGGCTACACCTTC.

This chain links TRBV5-1 with TRBJ2-1, with 9 bases aligning to TRBD1. From germline, CDR1 is SGHRS and CDR2 YFSETQ. J was trimmed by 2 bases and V by 3 bases; bases with no gene match: 6. This CDR3 region has 16 residues. The DNA for the CDR3 is TGCGCCAGCAGCTCGTTGACAGGGGGTCCCTACAATGAGCAGTTCTTC. Protein product: CASSSLTGGPYNEQFF.